This T cell receptor (beta chain) is from a study of PD-1 blockade in mismatch repair-deficient tumors. Study-level background: All were previously treated, progressing patients with 11 to 13 mismatch repair-deficient cancer types. General study findings and limits: After pembrolizumab, tumor-resident clones rose rapidly, then generally contracted before radiologic responses.

Mismatch repair deficiency was confirmed in all patients, by PCR or immunohistochemistry. The TCR-sequenced patients were a few responders to pembrolizumab. Sequenced by immunoSEQ multiplex PCR; TCRdb stores in-frame clones only, minus some. The profile shows over 75,000 clones, about 84% of them singletons. Points on this clone: Its target is not known.

The CDR3 runs 15 residues. Germline V gene data show CDR1 as SGHRS and CDR2 as YFSETQ. Trimming stripped 4 bases from V and 7 bases from J, with 20 bases between. The origin of this receptor is an adult with mismatch repair-deficient cancer. Sequenced here: peripheral blood, sampled 12 weeks after starting pembrolizumab. The rearrangement joins TRBV5-1 to TRBJ1-2; D not resolved. The CDR3 DNA reads TGCGCCAGCAGCCCGTCTGAAAGGGTAGCCGCTGGCTACACCTTC. Encoded protein: CASSPSERVAAGYTF.